What follows describes a single T cell receptor beta chain. Germline V lookup: CDR1 MNHEY, CDR2 SVGAGI. The CDR3 sequence is 14 residues long. J was trimmed by 3 bases and V by 7 bases; bases with no gene match: 4. PCR primers comprised 60 Vbeta and 13 Jbeta primers. Here immunoSEQ multiplex PCR was the method, and the copy in TCRdb shows in-frame clones only, minus some. The sample holds about 210,000 clones, roughly 80% seen once. This record comes from a study of cytomegalovirus exposure and HLA in healthy donors. The clonotype comes from a man younger than 45 in good health and CMV-seronegative. V usage is TRBV6-5 and J usage is TRBJ2-3; 10 positions match TRBD2. The sequencing sample was made of PBMCs. The DNA of the CDR3 is TGTGCCAGCACCAGTAGCGGGGGGACAGATACGCAGTATTTT. Encoded protein: CASTSSGGTDTQYF.